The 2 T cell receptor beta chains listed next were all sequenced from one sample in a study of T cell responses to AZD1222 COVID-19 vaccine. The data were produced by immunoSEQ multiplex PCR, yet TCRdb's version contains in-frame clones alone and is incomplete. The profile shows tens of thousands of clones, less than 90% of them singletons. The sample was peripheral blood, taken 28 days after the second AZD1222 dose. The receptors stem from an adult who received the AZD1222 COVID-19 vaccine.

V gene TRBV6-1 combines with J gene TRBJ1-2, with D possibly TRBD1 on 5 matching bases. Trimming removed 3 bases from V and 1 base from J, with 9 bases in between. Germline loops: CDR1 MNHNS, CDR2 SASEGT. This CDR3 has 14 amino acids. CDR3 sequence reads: CASSEGTYNYGYTF. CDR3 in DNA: TGTGCCAGCAGTGAGGGGACCTATAACTATGGCTACACCTTC.

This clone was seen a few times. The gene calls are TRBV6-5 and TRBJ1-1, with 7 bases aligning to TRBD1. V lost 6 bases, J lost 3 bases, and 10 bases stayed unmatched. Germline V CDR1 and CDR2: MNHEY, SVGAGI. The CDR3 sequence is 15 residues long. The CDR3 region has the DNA TGTGCCAGCAGACGACAGGGTTTTGGGTACACTGAAGCTTTCTTT. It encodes CASRRQGFGYTEAFF.